A single sample is the source of the 9 T cell receptor beta chains below, sequenced in a study of blood T cell repertoires in COVID-19. Sequenced by immunoSEQ multiplex PCR; TCRdb stores in-frame clones only, minus some. Of some 200,000 clones in the sample, about nine tenths were seen once. Sequencing used peripheral blood. All receptors derive from a man aged 50-59 years with acute or convalescent COVID-19.

This clone was found a few times. The chain employs TRBV6-6 and TRBJ1-6; no firm D call. V lost 5 bases, J lost 0 bases, and 14 bases lay in between. The germline CDR1 and CDR2 sequences are MNHNY and SVGAGI (reference sequence). The CDR3 loop spans 17 amino acids. The CDR3 nucleotides read TGTGCCAGCAGTCCTCGAGCCATCAACTCCTATAATTCACCCCTCCACTTT. Protein product: CASSPRAINSYNSPLHF.

The chain uses TRBV18 and TRBJ1-1, with 9 positions matching TRBD1. V lost 6 bases and J lost 2; bases outside the gene matches: 7. The CDR3 sequence is 15 residues long. Germline V lookup: CDR1 KGHSH, CDR2 LQKENI. DNA of the CDR3: TGTGCCAGCTCCCGTGACACAGGGGGCAACACTGAAGCTTTCTTT. Protein product: CASSRDTGGNTEAFF.

The gene calls are TRBV6-2 or TRBV6-3 and TRBJ1-1, with D unresolved. This CDR3 has 13 amino acids. Trimming pared 4 bases from V and 0 bases from J, leaving 6 bases between. Germline V lookup: CDR1 MNHEY, CDR2 SVGEGT. Here the CDR3 DNA reads TGTGCCAGCAGTTTTACACTGAACACTGAAGCTTTCTTT. Translating gives CASSFTLNTEAFF.

This clone was counted a single time. Other DNA sequences in this specimen translate into the identical CDR3. The gene calls are TRBV5-1 and TRBJ1-1; perhaps TRBD1 as D (5 bases). CDR1 and CDR2 from the germline V gene are SGHRS and YFSETQ. Trimming cost V 1 base and J 1 base, with 8 bases left between them. The length of the CDR3 is 14 residues. CDR3 protein: CASSLSGGNTEAFF. CDR3 coding DNA: TGCGCCAGCAGCTTGTCGGGGGGGAACACTGAAGCTTTCTTT. Drawing the rest from reference TRBV5-1 and TRBJ1-1, the complete variable domain is KAGVTQTPRYLIKTRGQQVTLSCSPISGHRSVSWYQQTPGQGLQFLFEYFSETQRNKGNFPGRFSGRQFSNSRSEMNVSTLELGDSALYLCASSLSGGNTEAFFGQGTRLTVV.

J is TRBJ1-1 and V is TRBV19; D gene unclear. The CDR3 spans 13 residues. V dropped 1 base and J dropped 3 bases, with 6 bases sitting between them. Germline-derived CDR1 and CDR2 are LNHDA and SQIVND (reference sequence). The CDR3 region has the DNA TGTGCCAGTAGTATAGCCGTCGACACTGAAGCTTTCTTT. Translated: CASSIAVDTEAFF.

The CDR3 region has the DNA TGTGCCAGCAGTCGGGACAGGGGGCATGGAAACACCATATATTTT. Its protein is CASSRDRGHGNTIYF. The V call is TRBV6-5, the J call TRBJ1-3, with 12 bases lining up with TRBD1. With 5 bases clipped from V and 3 bases from J, the junction kept 2 bases outside the gene matches. Germline loops: CDR1 MNHEY, CDR2 SVGAGI. The CDR3 consists of 15 residues.

V gene TRBV6-5 combines with J gene TRBJ2-7; 8 bases match TRBD1. The CDR3 sequence is 16 residues long. J was trimmed by 3 bases and V by 0 bases; bases with no gene match: 7. CDR1 and CDR2 from the germline V gene are MNHEY and SVGAGI. DNA for the CDR3: TGTGCCAGCAGTTACTCGAGCCAGGGGGCTAACTACGAGCAGTACTTC. Translation gives CASSYSSQGANYEQYF.

V and J are TRBV7-9 and TRBJ1-1; possibly TRBD1 for D (5 bases). This CDR3 comprises 14 residues. V lost 7 bases and J 5 bases, leaving 17 bases between the germline ends. Looked up from germline, CDR1 is SEHNR and CDR2 is FQNEAQ (reference sequence). The CDR3 here is CASNPTAGNTEAFF. In nucleotides, the CDR3 is TGTGCCAGCAACCCAACGGCAGGGAATACTGAAGCTTTCTTT.

The rearrangement links TRBV6-5 to TRBJ2-7, with 7 bases fitting TRBD1. The germline V gene encodes CDR1 MNHEY and CDR2 SVGAGI. The CDR3 has 16 residues. V was pared by 2 bases and J by 0 bases, with 7 bases of the junction left unmatched. CDR3 nucleotides: TGTGCCAGCAGTTACAACCGGGACAGTTTCTCCTACGAGCAGTACTTC. Amino acids: CASSYNRDSFSYEQYF.